Included here is one T cell receptor (beta chain) sequence, with context. Its antigen is undetermined. This record belongs to a study of T cells in localized non-small cell lung cancer. Study-level points and caveats: In uninvolved adjacent lung, T cell clonality reached its highest value, exceeding tumor. Greater blood T cell density accompanied longer overall survival. The appearance of a median roughly 61 of the top 100 tumor clones was seen in adjacent lung.

CDR1 MNHEY and CDR2 SMNVEV come from the germline V gene (reference sequence). The CDR3 runs 14 residues. Trimming cost V 5 bases and J 3 bases, with 13 bases left between them. The repertoire was sequenced with immunoSEQ multiplex PCR; TCRdb's copy has only in-frame clones and lacks some. The sample has about 78,000 clones; 70% to 90% are singletons. The receptor was derived from a man aged 40 to 70 with stage I lung adenocarcinoma. The specimen comprised peripheral blood, sampled before any cancer treatment. This chain joins TRBV27 and TRBJ2-5; perhaps D is TRBD1 or TRBD2 (5 bases each). The CDR3 loop reads CASSAGTEEETQYF. As DNA, the CDR3 is TGTGCCAGCAGTGCCGGGACGGAGGAAGAGACCCAGTACTTC.